This TCR beta chain emerged from a study of T cell responses to AZD1222 COVID-19 vaccine. Study-wide findings and caveats: Sampled repertoires all dated from after the peak T cell response.

The germline gives CDR1 KGHSH, CDR2 LQKENI. There are 16 residues in the CDR3. V lost 3 bases and J lost 5; bases outside the gene matches: 10. Whether given at about 4 or about 12 weeks, second doses were pooled. Method: immunoSEQ multiplex PCR; TCRdb's copy keeps in-frame clones and lacks some. Of 150,000 to 200,000 clones detected, around 94% appear once; the ten largest clones hold about 4.6%. Note on this clone: The antigen remains undetermined.

The material was peripheral blood, obtained 28 days after the second AZD1222 dose. The V call is TRBV18, the J call TRBJ2-1, with 7 bases identical to TRBD1. This TCR came from an adult who received the AZD1222 COVID-19 vaccine. The CDR3: CASSPLEGATDNEQFF. CDR3 in DNA: TGTGCCAGCTCACCTCTCGAGGGGGCGACGGACAATGAGCAGTTCTTC.